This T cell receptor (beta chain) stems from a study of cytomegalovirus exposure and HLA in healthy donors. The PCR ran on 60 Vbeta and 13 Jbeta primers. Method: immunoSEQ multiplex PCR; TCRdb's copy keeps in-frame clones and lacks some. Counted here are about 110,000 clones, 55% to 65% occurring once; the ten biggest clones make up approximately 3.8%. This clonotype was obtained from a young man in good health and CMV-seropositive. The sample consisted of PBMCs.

CDR3 sequence: CASSLAAGGWNEQFF. In DNA form, the CDR3 reads TGTGCCAGCAGCTTAGCGGCAGGGGGCTGGAATGAGCAGTTCTTC. The chain carries TRBV7-9 and TRBJ2-1; 8 bases line up with TRBD1. The germline V gene has CDR1 SEHNR and CDR2 FQNEAQ (reference sequence). The length of the CDR3 is 15 residues. V lost 0 bases to trimming and J lost 7 bases; unmatched junction nucleotides: 5.